Listed here are 4 T cell receptor beta chains from one sample, sequenced in a study of T cell responses to AZD1222 COVID-19 vaccine. TCRdb's copy holds only in-frame clones and misses some; the assay was immunoSEQ multiplex PCR. Here the sample spans roughly 96,000 clones, 88% being singletons. This specimen was peripheral blood, taken on day 0 of AZD1222 vaccination. The receptors stem from an adult in good health.

The gene calls are TRBV7-3 and TRBJ2-1; TRBD2 matches at 7 bases. Trimming took 5 bases from V and 2 from J; bases not matched to a gene: 6. There are 15 residues in the CDR3. Germline lookup yields CDR1 SGHTA and CDR2 FQGTGA. DNA for the CDR3: TGTGCCAGCAGCCCGGGACGGGGGGCCTACAATGAGCAGTTCTTC. Amino acids: CASSPGRGAYNEQFF. The full variable domain, rest sourced from reference TRBV7-3 and TRBJ2-1, is GAGVSQTPSNKVTEKGKYVELRCDPISGHTALYWYRQSLGQGPEFLIYFQGTGAADDSGLPNDRFFAVRPEGSVSTLKIQRTERGDSAVYLCASSPGRGAYNEQFFGPGTRLTVL.

The CDR3 loop reads CASSTRGYEQYF. The CDR3 nucleotides read TGTGCCAGCAGCACTAGGGGTTACGAGCAGTACTTC. The chain links TRBV6-5 to TRBJ2-7; D possibly matches TRBD1 or TRBD2 (5 bases each). The germline gives CDR1 MNHEY, CDR2 SVGAGI. The CDR3 has 12 amino acids. V was trimmed by 6 bases and J by 4 bases, leaving 10 bases between them.

V gene TRBV19 combines with J gene TRBJ1-5; no reliable D call. The CDR3 extends over 11 amino acids. V lost 4 bases and J 9 bases, leaving 7 bases between the germline ends. Germline-derived CDR1 and CDR2 are LNHDA and SQIVND (reference sequence). CDR3 sequence: CASSTIPPQHF. CDR3 nucleotides: TGTGCCAGTAGTACCATACCGCCCCAGCATTTT.

The genes are TRBV27 and TRBJ2-2; D remains unclear. This CDR3 comprises 15 residues. V was shortened by 0 bases and J by 5 bases, with 10 bases between the two germline ends. Germline CDR1 is MNHEY and CDR2 is SMNVEV (reference sequence). CDR3 in amino acids: CASSLSVRATGELFF. The CDR3 region has the DNA TGTGCCAGCAGTTTATCTGTGCGTGCAACCGGGGAGCTGTTTTTT.